One T cell receptor (beta chain) is described in this entry. This specimen includes other DNA sequences encoding the same CDR3. This sample stems from a study of shared clonotypes between healthy human individuals. Study as a whole: The study enrolled two women and three men aged 18 to 49. Each donor contributed plates that comprised three CD4 naive, three CD4 memory, two CD8 naive and one CD8 memory.

The germline CDR1 and CDR2 sequences are SGHRS and YFSETQ. V gave up 3 bases and J gave up 4 bases; unmatched junction bases: 8. CDR3 length equals 15 residues. Subsets obtained from CD4+ cells comprised CD45RA+ naive and CD45RA-negative memory cells. In the study's own analysis: ImmunoSEQ supplied junction-only sequences lacking quality scores, so filtering was different. Using immunoSEQ multiplex PCR, the repertoire was profiled, and TCRdb retains in-frame clones only, with some absent. V and J calls and clone size come straight from that table; D and trimming were deduced from the DNA. The sample holds fewer than 1.8 million clones, 98% seen once.

Sequenced material: naive CD4+ T cells sorted from blood. Subset noted: CD45RA+ positively selected. J is TRBJ2-7 and V is TRBV5-1; TRBD1 matches at 9 bases. This receptor was identified in a man younger than 40 in good health. The CDR3 protein is CASSSTGTGPYEQYF. In DNA form, the CDR3 reads TGCGCCAGCAGCTCCACCGGGACAGGGCCTTACGAGCAGTACTTC.